This TCR beta chain appears in the sequencing data of a study of cytomegalovirus exposure and HLA in healthy donors. Study-wide results and limits: The majority of CMV-associated TCR beta chains were reported as apparently HLA-restricted in a later analysis.

Per germline, CDR1 SEHNR and CDR2 FQNEAQ (reference sequence). V was pared by 0 bases and J by 7 bases, with 16 bases between. The CDR3 consists of 15 residues. On this clone: Its target is not known.

Researchers ran the PCR with 60 Vbeta and 13 Jbeta primers. This table comes from immunoSEQ multiplex PCR, and its TCRdb copy is limited to in-frame clones, with some not included. The sample includes over 70,000 clones, more than 55% seen only once; the top ten take around a fifth. The chain couples TRBV7-9 to TRBJ2-7; D is perhaps TRBD1 (6 bases). Sequencing was carried out using PBMCs. The receptor's source is a woman aged 50 to 60 in good health and CMV-seropositive. CDR3 nucleotide sequence: TGTGCCAGCAGCTTAGCGCTAGCAGGGGATATGGAGCAGTACTTC. Its translation is CASSLALAGDMEQYF.